This is a list of T cell receptor beta chains from one sample in a study of shared clonotypes between healthy human individuals. The repertoire was sequenced with immunoSEQ multiplex PCR; TCRdb's copy has only in-frame clones and lacks some. The sample contains fewer than 1 million clones, about 96% of which appear only once. Specimen: naive CD8+ T cells sorted from blood. These receptors came from a man aged 30 to 39 in good health. CDR3s include the opening cysteine and the closing phenylalanine or tryptophan. The D gene is left open where the match is weak. Clone size is not always given. Where it is, it says once, few, many or a class for expanded clones.

>TRBJ1-5|TRBV28|NA|NA
TGTGCCAGCAGTCTCCGCGACGGACGGGGGCACAATCAGCCCCAGCATTTT
CASSLRDGRGHNQPQHF
>TRBJ2-1|TRBV4-2|NA|NA
TGTGCCAGCAGCCAACTAGCGCAGAGCTCCTACAATGAGCAGTTCTTC
CASSQLAQSSYNEQFF
>TRBJ2-7|TRBV5-1|NA|NA
TGCGCCAGCAGCCTACATGCCTCCTACGAGCAGTACTTC
CASSLHASYEQYF
>TRBJ2-1|TRBV6-4|once|NA
TGTGCCAGCAGTGATGGACCTGGCAATGAGCAGTTCTTC
CASSDGPGNEQFF
>TRBJ1-1|TRBV11-2|NA|TRBD1
TGTGCCAGCAGCACATTACAGGGGGCATTACAGGAAGCTTTCTTT
CASSTLQGALQEAFF
>TRBJ2-2|TRBV27|NA|NA
TGTGCCAGCAGTTGGAAAGGGGCTGGGGAGCTGTTTTTT
CASSWKGAGELFF
>TRBJ2-1|TRBV11-2|NA|TRBD1
TGTGCCAGCAGCTCTACTTTCGGGACAGGGGGTTCATATGAGCAGTTCTTC
CASSSTFGTGGSYEQFF
>TRBJ2-7|TRBV7-2|NA|NA
TGTGCCAGCAGCTTGTCTGGGACACCAACCTACGAGCAGTACTTC
CASSLSGTPTYEQYF
>TRBJ2-2|TRBV10-2|NA|TRBD1
TGCGCCAGGGCAACAGGCCTACTGGAAACCGGGACAGGGGGTGACACCGGGGAGCTGTTTTTT
CARATGLLETGTGGDTGELFF
>TRBJ2-3|TRBV7-2|NA|TRBD2
TGTGCCAGCACCGTGACTAGCGGGGGATACACAGATACGCAGTATTTT
CASTVTSGGYTDTQYF
>TRBJ2-1|TRBV27|NA|TRBD2
TGTGCCAGCAGCGCTAGCGGGAGATACAATGAGCAGTTCTTC
CASSASGRYNEQFF
>TRBJ2-2|TRBV5-1|NA|NA
TGCGCCAGCTCAACCGGGGACGTCGGGATAACCGGGGAGCTGTTTTTT
CASSTGDVGITGELFF
>TRBJ1-1|TRBV9|NA|NA
TGTGCCAGCAGCGTTGGGGGAGCGAACACTGAAGCTTTCTTT
CASSVGGANTEAFF
>TRBJ1-1|TRBV4-1|NA|NA
TGCGCCAGCAGCCAAGAAGGTTTGGAGGGGGCTGAAGCTTTCTTT
CASSQEGLEGAEAFF